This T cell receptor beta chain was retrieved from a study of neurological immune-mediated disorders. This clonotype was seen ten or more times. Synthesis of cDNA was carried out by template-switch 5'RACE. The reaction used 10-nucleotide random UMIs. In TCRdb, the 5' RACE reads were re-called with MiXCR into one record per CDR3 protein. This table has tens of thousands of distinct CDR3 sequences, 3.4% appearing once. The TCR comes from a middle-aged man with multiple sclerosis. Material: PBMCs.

CDR3 protein: CSAEGGGASQYF. CDR3 DNA: TGCAGTGCCGAGGGAGGGGGCGCTTCGCAGTATTTT. This chain uses TRBV20-1 with TRBJ2-3; either TRBD1 or TRBD2 may fit D (7 bases each). V was shortened by 6 bases and J by 10 bases, with 17 bases between the two germline ends. CDR1 and CDR2 from the germline V gene are DFQATT and SNEGSKA (reference sequence). The CDR3 runs to 12 residues.